This record covers a single T cell receptor (beta chain). This sample is part of a study of T cells in Graves' hyperthyroidism and ophthalmopathy. A Clinical Activity Score of at least 3, a NOSPECS grade of at least 4 and a duration under 3 months were recorded in the ophthalmopathy patients. The study based diagnoses on clinical symptoms, serum thyroxine and TRAb, thyroid ultrasound and orbital computed tomography. It was RNA transcripts that yielded the amplified TCR beta CDR3 regions. The HTBI primer set drove a first-round RT-PCR of the TCR CDR3. One entry per CDR3 protein results from TCRdb running MiXCR on the multiplex PCR reads. The sample contains about half a million distinct CDR3 sequences, 15% to 20% of which appear only once. The sample taken for sequencing was blood. This TCR came from a middle-aged man with Graves' ophthalmopathy.

The CDR3 bases are TGTGCCAGCAGCTTTGGACAACTCACCGGGGAGCTGTTTTTT. It codes for CASSFGQLTGELFF. This sequence joins TRBV7-9 and TRBJ2-2, with D possibly TRBD1 on 5 matching bases. The CDR3 is made up of 14 amino acids. Germline V CDR1 and CDR2: SEHNR, FQNEAQ (reference sequence). V lost 3 bases and J 4 bases, leaving 9 bases between the germline ends.